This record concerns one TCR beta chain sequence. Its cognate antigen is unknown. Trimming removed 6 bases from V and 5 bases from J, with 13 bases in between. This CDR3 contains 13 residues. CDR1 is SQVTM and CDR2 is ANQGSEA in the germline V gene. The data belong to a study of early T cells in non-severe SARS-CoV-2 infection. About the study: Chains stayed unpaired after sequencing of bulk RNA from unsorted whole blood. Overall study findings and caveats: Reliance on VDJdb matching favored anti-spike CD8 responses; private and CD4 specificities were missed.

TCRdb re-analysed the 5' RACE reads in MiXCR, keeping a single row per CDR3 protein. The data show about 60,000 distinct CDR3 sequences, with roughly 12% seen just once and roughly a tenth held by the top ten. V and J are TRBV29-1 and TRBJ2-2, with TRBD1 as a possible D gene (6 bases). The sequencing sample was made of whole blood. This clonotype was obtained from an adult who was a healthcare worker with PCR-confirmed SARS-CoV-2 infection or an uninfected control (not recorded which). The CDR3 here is CSVTGDRTGELFF. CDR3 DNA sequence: TGCAGCGTAACCGGCGACAGGACCGGGGAGCTGTTTTTT.